This entry lists 14 T cell receptor beta chains sequenced from one sample in a study of cytomegalovirus exposure and HLA in healthy donors. A multiplex PCR was run with 60 Vbeta primers and 13 Jbeta primers. Measured with immunoSEQ multiplex PCR; TCRdb has only the in-frame clones, and not every one. The sample contains 90,000 to 100,000 clones, around 77% of which appear only once. Sequencing was done on a sample of PBMCs. All receptors come from a female donor in good health and CMV-seronegative.

The chain couples TRBV9 to TRBJ2-7; 11 bases map to TRBD2. CDR1 SGDLS and CDR2 YYNGEE come from the germline V gene. CDR3 length equals 15 residues. Losses at the gene ends were 3 bases for V and 4 bases for J; bases not matched to a gene: 6. The CDR3 DNA reads as TGTGCCAGCAGCGCACTAGCGGGAGCTGTTTACGAGCAGTACTTC. Protein product: CASSALAGAVYEQYF.

J is TRBJ1-2 and V is TRBV5-1, with D perhaps TRBD1 (6 bases). The V gene's germline CDR1 is SGHRS and CDR2 YFSETQ. V lost 10 bases and J 8 bases, leaving 21 bases between the germline ends. This CDR3 has 13 amino acids. CDR3 in amino acids: CASKGVQAGGYTF. In nucleotides, the CDR3 is TGCGCCTCAAAGGGGGTGCAAGCTGGGGGCTACACCTTC.

This clone was counted between two and nine times. The CDR3 bases are TGTGCCAGCAGTTACACAGGGGATGGCAATCAGCCCCAGCATTTT. It encodes CASSYTGDGNQPQHF. The chain uses TRBV6-5 and TRBJ1-5; TRBD1 agrees at 7 bases. CDR1 is MNHEY, CDR2 SVGAGI, per germline. With V trimmed by 2 bases and J by 2 bases, 3 bases remained unmatched. This CDR3 spans 15 amino acids.

V gene TRBV4-2 combines with J gene TRBJ2-5; no firm D call. Trimming took 3 bases from V and 1 from J, leaving 9 bases between them. CDR3 length: 14 residues. CDR1 is LGHNA and CDR2 is YNFKEQ in the germline V gene. CDR3 sequence (DNA): TGTGCCAGCAGCCAGGGCCGCCTCCAAGAGACCCAGTACTTC. Residues: CASSQGRLQETQYF.

This clone turned up a few times. The V and J genes are TRBV4-1 and TRBJ1-2; unclear D gene. This CDR3 contains 13 residues. Trimming took off 1 base at V and 6 bases at J, with 9 bases between the two ends. From germline, CDR1 is MGHRA and CDR2 YSYEKL. In DNA form, the CDR3 reads TGCGCCAGCAGCCAAGCTACCACGGATGGCTACACCTTC. Protein: CASSQATTDGYTF.

The genes are TRBV27 and TRBJ1-5; a weak D match, TRBD1 (5 bases). The germline V gene has CDR1 MNHEY and CDR2 SMNVEV (reference sequence). The V end lost 0 bases, the J end lost 5 bases, and 11 bases lay between the germline ends. The CDR3 sequence is 15 residues long. The DNA of the CDR3 is TGTGCCAGCAGTTTATCGGGGACTCGAGATCAGCCCCAGCATTTT. It yields the protein CASSLSGTRDQPQHF.

Regarding this clone: A junction end diverges from the germline sequence, so it may reflect a read error. This chain uses TRBV7-9 with TRBJ2-1; D is undetermined. The germline V gene encodes CDR1 SEHNR and CDR2 FQNEAQ (reference sequence). This CDR3 is 17 amino acids long. The CDR3 sequence is CSSSLAHEASSYNEQFF. The DNA of the CDR3 is TGTTCCAGCAGCTTAGCCCACGAAGCGAGCTCCTACAATGAGCAGTTCTTC.

The chain has TRBV21-1 and TRBJ1-4. TRBV21-1 is a pseudogene locus. The CDR3 runs 15 residues. The CDR3 nucleotides are TGTGCCAGCAGCCCTCATAGCACCGGGAATGAAAAACTGTTTTTT. This codes for CASSPHSTGNEKLFF.

The chain links TRBV29-1 to TRBJ1-2, with a possible D match to TRBD1 (6 bases). Looked up from germline, CDR1 is SQVTM and CDR2 is ANQGSEA. Trimming removed 5 bases at V and 8 bases at J, with 15 bases between. This CDR3 has 12 residues. CDR3 sequence reads: CSVHRVVGGYTF. CDR3 coding DNA: TGCAGCGTTCACAGGGTAGTAGGCGGCTACACCTTC.

This clone was detected only once. The genes are TRBV25-1 and TRBJ2-5; D gene uncertain. Trimming removed 6 bases at V and 4 bases at J, with 3 bases between. This CDR3 comprises 10 residues. CDR1 and CDR2 (germline): MGHDK, SYGVNS. Here the CDR3 reads CASRRETQYF. In nucleotides, the CDR3 is TGTGCCAGCAGGAGAGAGACCCAGTACTTC. Full variable domain (missing parts from reference TRBV25-1 and TRBJ2-5): EADIYQTPRYLVIGTGKKITLECSQTMGHDKMYWYQQDPGMELHLIHYSYGVNSTEKGDLSSESTVSRIRTEHFPLTLESARPSHTSQYLCASRRETQYFGPGTRLLVL.

The chain is built from TRBV6-1 and TRBJ2-1; TRBD2 agrees at 7 bases. V lost 2 bases, J lost 4 bases, and 5 bases stayed unmatched. Germline V lookup: CDR1 MNHNS, CDR2 SASEGT. The CDR3 is 15 amino acids. CDR3 DNA sequence: TGTGCCAGCAGTGAAACCACGGGAGGTTACAATGAGCAGTTCTTC. It is translated as CASSETTGGYNEQFF.

The chain carries TRBV11-2 and TRBJ2-3; no reliable D call. Germline V gene sequence: CDR1 SGHAT, CDR2 FQNNGV. Trimming took 1 base from V and 1 from J, leaving 6 bases between them. This CDR3 region has 14 residues. The CDR3 loop is CASSLGLGTDTQYF. The CDR3 region has the DNA TGTGCCAGCAGCTTAGGACTTGGCACAGATACGCAGTATTTT.

This chain uses TRBV19 with TRBJ1-5; TRBD1 is a possible D gene (6 bases). Trimming removed 3 bases at V and 4 bases at J, with 13 bases between. CDR1 and CDR2 from the germline V gene are LNHDA and SQIVND (reference sequence). The length of the CDR3 is 15 residues. The CDR3 here is CASSINGQINQPQHF. The CDR3 DNA reads TGTGCCAGTAGTATTAACGGACAGATAAATCAGCCCCAGCATTTT.

Here the CDR3 reads CASSLVVGALGKNIQYF. In DNA form, the CDR3 reads TGTGCCAGCAGCTTAGTTGTAGGAGCCTTGGGCAAAAACATTCAGTACTTC. This sequence joins TRBV7-8 and TRBJ2-4; D remains unclear. Germline V gene lookup returns CDR1 SGHVS and CDR2 FQNEAQ. Trimming took 1 base from V and 3 from J, leaving 16 bases between them. This CDR3 contains 17 residues.